One and the same sample provided the 27 T cell receptor beta chains below, sequenced in a study of cytotoxic CD8 clonotypes in ibrutinib-treated CLL. Clones were sequenced by immunoSEQ multiplex PCR, and TCRdb holds only the in-frame ones, with some missing. The data show over 150,000 clones, with over 60% seen just once and around 15% held by the top ten. The sequencing here drew on PBMCs, taken after 24 months of ibrutinib treatment. The receptor source for this set is a human donor with chronic lymphocytic leukemia.

This clone was observed once. The chain recombines TRBV30 with TRBJ2-1; D is perhaps TRBD2 (5 bases). CDR3 length: 17 residues. V shed 2 bases and J shed 8 bases, with 25 bases lying between them. CDR1 GTSNPN and CDR2 SVGIG come from the germline V gene (reference sequence). CDR3 nucleotides: TGTGCCTGGAGTCCCTTGCTTGCGGGCACCTGGATGTATGAGCAGTTCTTC. Protein: CAWSPLLAGTWMYEQFF.

V usage is TRBV7-2 and J usage is TRBJ2-6; 12 nucleotides align to TRBD1. J was trimmed by 3 bases and V by 1 base; bases with no gene match: 4. The CDR3 is made up of 18 amino acids. Germline CDR1 is SGHTA and CDR2 is FQGNSA. CDR3 residues: CASSLVGQGAGGANVLTF. CDR3 DNA: TGTGCCAGCAGCTTAGTGGGACAGGGGGCGGGTGGGGCCAACGTCCTGACTTTC.

The V and J genes are TRBV28 and TRBJ2-2, with D perhaps matching TRBD2 (6 bases). The germline V and J ends were trimmed by 0 bases and 6 bases, with 14 bases remaining between them. Germline CDR1 MDHEN, CDR2 SYDVKM. The CDR3 consists of 16 residues. The CDR3 region is CASSLWGGRSAGELFF. The CDR3 DNA sequence: TGTGCCAGCAGTTTATGGGGGGGACGAAGCGCCGGGGAGCTGTTTTTT.

V is TRBV18 and J is TRBJ2-7, with 10 bases that match TRBD2. The CDR3 is 14 residues long. The junction had 3 bases not matched to a gene; V was cut back by 4 bases and J by 3 bases. Germline V lookup: CDR1 KGHSH, CDR2 LQKENI. The CDR3 reads CASSLRTSGYEQYF. For the CDR3, the DNA is TGTGCCAGCTCACTACGGACTAGCGGCTACGAGCAGTACTTC.

J is TRBJ2-1 and V is TRBV9, with D hard to call. Between the trimmed V and J ends, which lost 0 bases and 6 bases, there was a span of 10 bases. The CDR3 consists of 14 residues. CDR1 is SGDLS and CDR2 is YYNGEE in the germline V gene. DNA of the CDR3: TGTGCCAGCAGCGTAGTCGAGACCGGCAATGAGCAGTTCTTC. Translated: CASSVVETGNEQFF.

The chain combines TRBV5-6 with TRBJ1-4; D perhaps matches TRBD1 (6 bases). The CDR3 loop spans 16 amino acids. The V end was cut by 0 bases, the J end by 4 bases, with 13 bases between. Germline lookup yields CDR1 SGHDT and CDR2 YYEEEE. The CDR3, as DNA: TGTGCCAGCAGCTTGGAACCCGCACAGGGTAATGAAAAACTGTTTTTT. Protein sequence: CASSLEPAQGNEKLFF.

V usage is TRBV4-1 and J usage is TRBJ1-4; D gene uncertain. This CDR3 is 14 amino acids long. Trimming removed 1 base from V and 8 bases from J, with 11 bases in between. Germline loops: CDR1 MGHRA, CDR2 YSYEKL. The CDR3 DNA follows: TGCGCCAGCAGCCAAGGGCGGGTGGGGGAAAAACTGTTTTTT. It is translated as CASSQGRVGEKLFF.

The CDR3 loop reads CASSVHPDRANYGYTF. CDR3 nucleotides: TGTGCCAGCAGCGTACACCCGGACAGGGCAAACTATGGCTACACCTTC. This chain links TRBV9 with TRBJ1-2; TRBD1 matches 8 bases. The ends lost 1 base at V and 2 bases at J; junction bases unmatched: 7. Germline assignment: CDR1 SGDLS and CDR2 YYNGEE. The CDR3 totals 16 residues. Combining the CDR3 with reference TRBV9 and TRBJ1-2 gives the whole variable domain DSGVTQTPKHLITATGQRVTLRCSPRSGDLSVYWYQQSLDQGLQFLIQYYNGEERAKGNILERFSAQQFPDLHSELNLSSLELGDSALYFCASSVHPDRANYGYTFGSGTRLTVV.

This clone was recorded once. The chain joins TRBV30 to TRBJ2-3, with no clear D. The V gene's germline CDR1 is GTSNPN and CDR2 SVGIG (reference sequence). The CDR3 contains 10 residues. V was trimmed by 3 bases and J by 6 bases, leaving 4 bases between them. Here the CDR3 reads CAWRGDTQYF. The CDR3 coding sequence is TGTGCCTGGAGGGGGGATACGCAGTATTTT.

A few counts support this clone. This chain uses TRBV7-9 with TRBJ2-3; 8 bases are shared with TRBD2. Trimming took 3 bases from V and 14 from J; bases not matched to a gene: 7. Germline loops: CDR1 SEHNR, CDR2 FQNEAQ (reference sequence). This CDR3 region has 12 residues. The CDR3 loop reads CASSFTGTSRYF. The CDR3 bases are TGTGCCAGCAGCTTCACCGGGACTAGTAGGTATTTT.

The chain uses TRBV28 and TRBJ2-7; D call uncertain. The CDR3 is made up of 14 amino acids. Germline-derived CDR1 and CDR2 are MDHEN and SYDVKM. V shed 3 bases and J shed 3 bases, with 12 bases lying between them. The CDR3 region has the DNA TGTGCCAGCAGTTTGGGTGGGTCGTACTACGAGCAGTACTTC. Translated: CASSLGGSYYEQYF.

V and J are TRBV18 and TRBJ2-5; 13 nucleotides agree with TRBD2. J gave up 2 bases and V 4 bases, and 7 bases lay outside the gene matches. This CDR3 spans 17 amino acids. CDR1 is KGHSH, CDR2 LQKENI, per germline. The CDR3 nucleotides are TGTGCCAGCTCACAGACCGGGACTAGCGGGAAACAAGAGACCCAGTACTTC. Amino acid sequence: CASSQTGTSGKQETQYF.

The chain joins TRBV6-5 to TRBJ2-5; 8 bases agree with TRBD2. The CDR3 runs to 13 residues. Trimming removed 2 bases from V and 5 bases from J; junction bases left unmatched: 1. Germline CDR1 reads MNHEY; CDR2 reads SVGAGI. In DNA, the CDR3 is TGTGCCAGCAGTTACCCGGGGGGGGAGACCCAGTACTTC. It yields the protein CASSYPGGETQYF.

The V call is TRBV11-1, the J call TRBJ2-7; TRBD2 agrees at 12 bases. The CDR3 contains 15 residues. V was pared by 4 bases and J by 4 bases, with 5 bases of the junction left unmatched. The germline gives CDR1 SGHAT, CDR2 FQDESV (reference sequence). The CDR3 loop is CASSSRTSGIYEQYF. The CDR3 coding sequence is TGTGCCAGCAGCTCCAGGACTAGCGGGATTTACGAGCAGTACTTC.

The chain recombines TRBV10-3 with TRBJ1-1, with D unclear. The length of the CDR3 is 17 residues. CDR1 and CDR2 (germline): ENHRY, SYGVKD. The V and J ends lost 1 base and 4 bases respectively, with 19 bases between them. The CDR3 DNA reads TGTGCCATCAGTGAGTTAGCGTGGGGAAGCGGGAGCACTGAAGCTTTCTTT. It translates to CAISELAWGSGSTEAFF.

The chain uses TRBV7-3 and TRBJ2-3; no reliable D call. The CDR3 consists of 15 residues. The germline CDR1 and CDR2 sequences are SGHTA and FQGTGA. Trimming cost V 1 base and J 5 bases, with 13 bases left between them. CDR3 sequence (DNA): TGTGCCAGCAGCTTAAGGTCTGGTATGGGAGATACGCAGTATTTT. Its translation: CASSLRSGMGDTQYF.

The rearrangement uses TRBV7-2 and TRBJ1-4, with D possibly being TRBD1 (5 bases). Germline V gives CDR1 SGHTA, CDR2 FQGNSA. The CDR3 spans 12 residues. Trimming cost V 5 bases and J 5 bases, with 6 bases left between them. The DNA for the CDR3 is TGTGCCAGCAGCCGACAGAATGAAAAACTGTTTTTT. Its protein is CASSRQNEKLFF.

J is TRBJ2-7 and V is TRBV7-6; D unresolved. Trimming left V 2 bases short and J 7 bases short, with 18 bases between. CDR3 length: 15 amino acids. Per germline, CDR1 SGHVS and CDR2 FNYEAQ. The CDR3 is CASSLKQLGVGEQYF. The CDR3 DNA reads as TGTGCCAGCAGCTTAAAACAGTTGGGTGTTGGAGAGCAGTACTTC.

The rearrangement links TRBV15 to TRBJ2-7; 14 bases match TRBD2. The CDR3 length is 21 residues. CDR1 LNHNV and CDR2 YYDKDF come from the germline V gene (reference sequence). V shed 5 bases, J shed 2 bases, and the junction held 20 bases outside the gene matches. The CDR3 here is CATSPGLAGDPGKQFPYEQYF. The CDR3 region has the DNA TGTGCCACCAGCCCGGGACTAGCGGGAGATCCAGGGAAACAATTTCCCTACGAGCAGTACTTC.

The chain joins TRBV4-2 to TRBJ2-7; the match to TRBD2 covers 13 bases. Unmatched junction bases numbered 3, after V lost 4 bases and J lost 3 bases. CDR3 size: 15 residues. Germline V CDR1 and CDR2: LGHNA, YNFKEQ. CDR3 loop: CASSPWTSGGYEQYF. CDR3 DNA: TGTGCCAGCAGCCCTTGGACTAGCGGGGGCTACGAGCAGTACTTC.

The chain recombines TRBV2 with TRBJ2-1; 8 bases match TRBD2. The V segment lost 8 bases and the J segment 0 bases; nucleotides outside the gene matches: 6. This CDR3 has 15 amino acids. Germline CDR1 SNHLY, CDR2 FYNNEI. This chain's CDR3 is CASPGGSSSYNEQFF. In DNA, the CDR3 is TGTGCCAGCCCGGGAGGGAGTAGCTCCTACAATGAGCAGTTCTTC.

The chain is built from TRBV11-2 and TRBJ1-2, with 9 positions matching TRBD1. Looked up from germline, CDR1 is SGHAT and CDR2 is FQNNGV. The CDR3 contains 15 residues. V shed 3 bases, J shed 7 bases, and the junction held 9 bases outside the gene matches. CDR3 protein: CASSLLRDRDPGYTF. CDR3 coding DNA: TGTGCCAGCAGCTTGCTCCGGGACAGGGACCCTGGCTACACCTTC.

The chain joins TRBV6-5 to TRBJ2-1; 10 nucleotides match TRBD2. The V segment lost 2 bases and the J segment 4 bases; nucleotides outside the gene matches: 2. CDR1 is MNHEY and CDR2 is SVGAGI in the germline V gene. This CDR3 comprises 15 residues. CDR3 sequence reads: CASSYVAGGYNEQFF. CDR3 coding DNA: TGTGCCAGCAGTTACGTAGCGGGAGGATACAATGAGCAGTTCTTC.

CDR3 sequence reads: CSVRTATNYGYTF. The CDR3 DNA follows: TGCAGCGTTCGGACAGCTACCAACTATGGCTACACCTTC. The chain has TRBV29-1 and TRBJ1-2; weak D call: TRBD1 (6 bases). CDR1 is SQVTM and CDR2 is ANQGSEA in the germline V gene. V dropped 5 bases and J dropped 2 bases, with 12 bases sitting between them. The CDR3 totals 13 residues. Together with reference TRBV29-1 and TRBJ1-2, the CDR3 gives the full variable domain: SAVISQKPSRDICQRGTSLTIQCQVDSQVTMMFWYRQQPGQSLTLIATANQGSEATYESGFVIDKFPISRPNLTFSTLTVSNMSPEDSSIYLCSVRTATNYGYTFGSGTRLTVV.

V usage is TRBV4-3 and J usage is TRBJ2-3; 8 bases align to TRBD1. V was pared by 0 bases and J by 1 base, with 18 bases of the junction left unmatched. Germline V gives CDR1 LGHNA, CDR2 YSLEER. The CDR3 sequence is 21 residues long. CDR3 coding DNA: TGCGCCAGCAGCCAAGATCTCCAGGGGGCTGTGCGTTCCTCGGGCACAGATACGCAGTATTTT. Its translation is CASSQDLQGAVRSSGTDTQYF.

The chain recombines TRBV7-6 with TRBJ2-3; D perhaps matches TRBD1 (6 bases). V was clipped by 1 base and J by 5 bases, with 13 bases between them. Germline loops: CDR1 SGHVS, CDR2 FNYEAQ. CDR3 length: 15 amino acids. The CDR3 region is CASSLEGVLGDTQYF. CDR3 coding DNA: TGTGCCAGCAGCTTAGAGGGGGTGTTGGGAGATACGCAGTATTTT.

This clone was seen only once. The rearrangement uses TRBV4-3 and TRBJ2-7; unclear D gene. The ends were cut back, 0 bases at V and 5 bases at J, with 14 bases in the middle. The CDR3 loop spans 15 amino acids. Looked up from germline, CDR1 is LGHNA and CDR2 is YSLEER. DNA of the CDR3: TGCGCCAGCAGCCAAGAATGGACCGTAGTCAACGAGCAGTACTTC. This codes for CASSQEWTVVNEQYF.